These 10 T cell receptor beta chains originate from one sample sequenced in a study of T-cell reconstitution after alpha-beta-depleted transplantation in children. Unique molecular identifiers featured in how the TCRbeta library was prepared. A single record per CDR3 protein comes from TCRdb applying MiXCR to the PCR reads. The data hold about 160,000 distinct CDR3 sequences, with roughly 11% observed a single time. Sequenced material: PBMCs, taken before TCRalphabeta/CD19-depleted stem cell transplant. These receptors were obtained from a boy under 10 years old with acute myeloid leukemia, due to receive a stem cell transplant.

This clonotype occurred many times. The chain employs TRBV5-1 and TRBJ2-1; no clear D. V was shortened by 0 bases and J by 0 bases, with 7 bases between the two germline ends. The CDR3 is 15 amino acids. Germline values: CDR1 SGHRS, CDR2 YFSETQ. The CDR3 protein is CASSLVGYSYNEQFF. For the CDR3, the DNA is TGCGCCAGCAGCTTGGTGGGCTACTCCTACAATGAGCAGTTCTTC.

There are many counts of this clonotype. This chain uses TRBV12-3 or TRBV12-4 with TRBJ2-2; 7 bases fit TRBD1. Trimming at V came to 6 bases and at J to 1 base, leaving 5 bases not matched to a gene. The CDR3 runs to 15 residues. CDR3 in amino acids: CASSQGQVNTGELFF. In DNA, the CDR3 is TGTGCCAGCAGCCAAGGACAGGTGAACACCGGGGAGCTGTTTTTT.

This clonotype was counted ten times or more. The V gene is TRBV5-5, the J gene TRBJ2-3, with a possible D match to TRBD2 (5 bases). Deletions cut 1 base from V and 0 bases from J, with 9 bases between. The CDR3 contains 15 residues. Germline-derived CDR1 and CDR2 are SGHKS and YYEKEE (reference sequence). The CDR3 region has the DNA TGTGCCAGCAGCTTGCAGCGGCCTAGCACAGATACGCAGTATTTT. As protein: CASSLQRPSTDTQYF. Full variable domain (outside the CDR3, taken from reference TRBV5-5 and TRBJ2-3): DAGVTQSPTHLIKTRGQQVTLRCSPISGHKSVSWYQQVLGQGPQFIFQYYEKEERGRGNFPDRFSARQFPNYSSELNVNALLLGDSALYLCASSLQRPSTDTQYFGPGTRLTVL.

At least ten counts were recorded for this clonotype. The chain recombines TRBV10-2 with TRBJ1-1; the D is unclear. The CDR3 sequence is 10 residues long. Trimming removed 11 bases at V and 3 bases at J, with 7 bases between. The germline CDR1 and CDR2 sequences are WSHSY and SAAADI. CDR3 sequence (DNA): TGCGCCGGCATACACACTGAAGCTTTCTTT. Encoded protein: CAGIHTEAFF.

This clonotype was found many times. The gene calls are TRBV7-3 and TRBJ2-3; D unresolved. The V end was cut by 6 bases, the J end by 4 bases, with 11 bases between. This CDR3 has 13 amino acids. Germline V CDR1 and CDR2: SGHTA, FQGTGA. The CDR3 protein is CASRRMASDTQYF. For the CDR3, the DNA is TGTGCCAGCAGGAGGATGGCGTCAGATACGCAGTATTTT.

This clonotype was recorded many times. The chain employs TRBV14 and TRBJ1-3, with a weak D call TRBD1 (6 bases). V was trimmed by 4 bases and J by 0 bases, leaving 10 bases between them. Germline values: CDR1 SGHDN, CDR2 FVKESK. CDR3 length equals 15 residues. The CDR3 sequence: CASSRQELSGNTIYF. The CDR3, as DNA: TGTGCCAGCAGCCGACAGGAACTCTCTGGAAACACCATATATTTT.

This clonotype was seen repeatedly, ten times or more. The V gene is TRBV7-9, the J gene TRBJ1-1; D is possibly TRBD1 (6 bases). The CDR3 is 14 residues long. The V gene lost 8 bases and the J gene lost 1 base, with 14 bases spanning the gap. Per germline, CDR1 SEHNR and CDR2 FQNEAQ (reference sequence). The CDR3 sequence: CASQNGGGNTEAFF. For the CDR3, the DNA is TGTGCCAGCCAAAACGGGGGCGGGAACACTGAAGCTTTCTTT.

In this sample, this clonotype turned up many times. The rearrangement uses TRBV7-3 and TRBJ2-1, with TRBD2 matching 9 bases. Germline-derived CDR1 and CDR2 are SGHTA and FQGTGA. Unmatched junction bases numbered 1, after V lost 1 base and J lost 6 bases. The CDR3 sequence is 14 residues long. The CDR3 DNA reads TGTGCCAGCAGCTTAAAAGCGGGAGGCAATGAGCAGTTCTTC. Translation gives CASSLKAGGNEQFF. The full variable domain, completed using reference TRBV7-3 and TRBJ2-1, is GAGVSQTPSNKVTEKGKYVELRCDPISGHTALYWYRQSLGQGPEFLIYFQGTGAADDSGLPNDRFFAVRPEGSVSTLKIQRTERGDSAVYLCASSLKAGGNEQFFGPGTRLTVL.

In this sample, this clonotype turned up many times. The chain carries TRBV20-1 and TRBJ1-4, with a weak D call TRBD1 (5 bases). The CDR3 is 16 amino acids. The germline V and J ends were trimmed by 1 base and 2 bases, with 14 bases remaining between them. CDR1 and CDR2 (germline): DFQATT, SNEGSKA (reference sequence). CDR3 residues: CSARGRGGRTNEKLFF. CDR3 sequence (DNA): TGCAGTGCTAGAGGCCGGGGGGGACGGACTAATGAAAAACTGTTTTTT.

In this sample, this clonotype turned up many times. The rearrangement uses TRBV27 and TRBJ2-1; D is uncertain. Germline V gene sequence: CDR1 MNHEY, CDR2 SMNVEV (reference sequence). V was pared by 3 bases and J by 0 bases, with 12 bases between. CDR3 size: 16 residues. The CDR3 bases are TGTGCCAGCAGTTTCTGGACGGTCCGCTCCTACAATGAGCAGTTCTTC. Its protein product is CASSFWTVRSYNEQFF.